These 28 T cell receptor beta chains were all obtained from the same sample, sequenced in a study of blood T cell repertoires in COVID-19. The data were produced by immunoSEQ multiplex PCR, yet TCRdb's version contains in-frame clones alone and is incomplete. The sample gives 100,000 to 150,000 clones, around 80% of which show up once; approximately 6.3% is in the top ten. Specimen: peripheral blood. These receptors were taken from an elderly man with active or convalescent COVID-19.

V and J are TRBV27 and TRBJ2-7, with TRBD2 matching over 11 bases. CDR1 is MNHEY and CDR2 is SMNVEV in the germline V gene (reference sequence). The junction had 6 bases not matched to a gene; V was cut back by 0 bases and J by 5 bases. The CDR3 sequence is 16 residues long. The CDR3, as DNA: TGTGCCAGCAGTTTATCGTCTAGCGGGGGGATCAACGAGCAGTACTTC. It encodes CASSLSSSGGINEQYF.

CDR3 coding DNA: TGTGCCAGCAGCTTAGTTGGACAGGGGTATGGAAACTTCTTT. Translated: CASSLVGQGYGNFF. The chain carries TRBV7-2 and TRBJ1-1; 9 bases line up with TRBD1. Germline loops: CDR1 SGHTA, CDR2 FQGNSA. Trimming took 1 base from V and 14 from J; bases not matched to a gene: 11. This CDR3 has 14 amino acids.

CDR3: CASSLRGLAGGKTQYF. CDR3 nucleotide sequence: TGCGCCAGCAGCTTGAGGGGACTAGCGGGGGGAAAGACCCAGTACTTC. This rearrangement joins TRBV5-1 to TRBJ2-5, with 15 positions matching TRBD2. The germline gives CDR1 SGHRS, CDR2 YFSETQ. With 1 base clipped from V and 6 bases from J, the junction kept 4 bases outside the gene matches. This CDR3 is 16 amino acids long.

V is TRBV2 and J is TRBJ2-7, with TRBD1 matching over 7 bases. Germline V gene data show CDR1 as SNHLY and CDR2 as FYNNEI. This CDR3 has 13 residues. V lost 7 bases and J lost 3; bases outside the gene matches: 6. CDR3 sequence: CASTRQGNYEQYF. In nucleotides, the CDR3 is TGTGCCAGCACCCGACAGGGAAACTACGAGCAGTACTTC.

This chain links TRBV28 with TRBJ2-1; 7 bases align to TRBD1. V dropped 6 bases and J dropped 0; count of bases not matched to a gene: 8. Germline CDR1 reads MDHEN; CDR2 reads SYDVKM. This CDR3 region has 16 residues. The CDR3 coding sequence is TGTGCCAGCAGAGCAACCCCAGGGGGCTCCTACAATGAGCAGTTCTTC. It specifies CASRATPGGSYNEQFF. The full variable domain, in which reference TRBV28 and TRBJ2-1 provide the parts outside the CDR3, is DVKVTQSSRYLVKRTGEKVFLECVQDMDHENMFWYRQDPGLGLRLIYFSYDVKMKEKGDIPEGYSVSREKKERFSLILESASTNQTSMYLCASRATPGGSYNEQFFGPGTRLTVL.

This chain connects TRBV6-5 to TRBJ1-5; D gene unclear. The CDR3 loop spans 13 amino acids. The V end was cut by 6 bases, the J end by 0 bases, with 6 bases between. Germline V gene lookup returns CDR1 MNHEY and CDR2 SVGAGI. The CDR3: CASSRGSNQPQHF. Written as DNA, the CDR3 is TGTGCCAGCAGCCGGGGTAGCAATCAGCCCCAGCATTTT.

The rearrangement joins TRBV2 to TRBJ1-5; 10 bases agree with TRBD1. The germline gives CDR1 SNHLY, CDR2 FYNNEI. The CDR3 contains 16 residues. V gave up 6 bases and J gave up 5 bases; unmatched junction bases: 10. The CDR3 here is CASRPGTGVGDQPQHF. The CDR3 nucleotides are TGTGCCAGCAGACCCGGGACAGGGGTAGGGGATCAGCCCCAGCATTTT.

This chain joins TRBV7-8 and TRBJ2-1; 12 bases agree with TRBD2. Germline trimming cut 6 bases from V and 2 bases from J; bases unmatched to any gene: 5. The germline CDR1 and CDR2 sequences are SGHVS and FQNEAQ. The CDR3 totals 16 residues. CDR3 in DNA: TGTGCCAGCAGAGCCCTAGCGGGGGGGACCTACAATGAGCAGTTCTTC. Translation gives CASRALAGGTYNEQFF.

CDR3 protein: CASSLSRQGPWGYTF. In nucleotides, the CDR3 is TGTGCCAGCAGTTTATCGCGGCAGGGGCCTTGGGGCTACACCTTC. The chain recombines TRBV27 with TRBJ1-2; TRBD1 might be the D (6 bases). CDR3 length equals 15 residues. From germline, CDR1 is MNHEY and CDR2 SMNVEV (reference sequence). V lost 0 bases and J lost 8, with 16 bases in between.

This chain connects TRBV5-4 to TRBJ2-3, with TRBD2 matching 7 bases. The junction had 21 bases not matched to a gene; V was cut back by 4 bases and J by 4 bases. The length of the CDR3 is 19 residues. Germline CDR1 SGHNT, CDR2 YYREEE (reference sequence). CDR3 nucleotide sequence: TGTGCCAGCAGCAGAATAGCGGGTAGGAGAGAGTCGTGGGCAGATACGCAGTATTTT. Translation: CASSRIAGRRESWADTQYF.

The chain combines TRBV6-4 with TRBJ2-1; 7 positions match TRBD1. The germline gives CDR1 MRHNA, CDR2 SNTAGT. V was pared by 0 bases and J by 12 bases, with 5 bases of the junction left unmatched. The CDR3 is made up of 13 amino acids. The CDR3 region has the DNA TGTGCCAGCAGTGACTCCGACAGGGCCGGGCAGTTCTTC. Amino acids: CASSDSDRAGQFF.

The chain recombines TRBV4-3 with TRBJ1-1; D call uncertain. The CDR3 contains 13 residues. V was shortened by 2 bases and J by 5 bases, with 9 bases between the two germline ends. Looked up from germline, CDR1 is LGHNA and CDR2 is YSLEER. The CDR3 DNA follows: TGCGCCAGCAGCCAATCGGGTAATACTGAAGCTTTCTTT. This gives the protein CASSQSGNTEAFF.

The chain joins TRBV6-6 to TRBJ1-4; TRBD1 agrees at 7 bases. The germline V gene has CDR1 MNHNY and CDR2 SVGAGI (reference sequence). The J segment lost 6 bases and the V segment lost 5 bases, leaving 6 bases of the junction unmatched. The CDR3 sequence is 14 residues long. CDR3 protein: CASSNRGTDEKLFF. CDR3 coding DNA: TGTGCCAGCAGTAACAGGGGAACGGATGAAAAACTGTTTTTT.

This rearrangement joins TRBV6-5 to TRBJ2-3; D may be TRBD1 (6 bases). Germline V gene data show CDR1 as MNHEY and CDR2 as SVGAGI. Trimming left V 4 bases short and J 2 bases short, with 13 bases between. The CDR3 length is 15 residues. The DNA of the CDR3 is TGTGCCAGCAGTTTCAGGACAGCAGACACAGATACGCAGTATTTT. It yields the protein CASSFRTADTDTQYF.

This clone was observed a few times. J is TRBJ1-2 and V is TRBV6-5, with 8 bases identical to TRBD1. Germline V gene lookup returns CDR1 MNHEY and CDR2 SVGAGI. The V and J ends lost 6 bases and 2 bases, in that order; junction bases with no gene match: 8. The CDR3 consists of 15 residues. The DNA for the CDR3 is TGTGCCAGCAGGAAGGGCACAGGGGGAAACTATGGCTACACCTTC. Protein product: CASRKGTGGNYGYTF.

V and J are TRBV18 and TRBJ1-4; D gene uncertain. V lost 6 bases and J 0 bases, leaving 8 bases between the germline ends. CDR1 is KGHSH and CDR2 is LQKENI in the germline V gene. The CDR3 is 14 residues long. CDR3 coding DNA: TGTGCCAGCTCCCCCTTTGCAACTAATGAAAAACTGTTTTTT. Protein: CASSPFATNEKLFF.

The V call is TRBV27, the J call TRBJ2-7, with TRBD2 as a possible D gene (6 bases). The CDR3 totals 14 residues. The germline V gene has CDR1 MNHEY and CDR2 SMNVEV (reference sequence). V was cut by 2 bases and J by 0 bases, with 8 bases left in between. The CDR3, as DNA: TGTGCCAGCAGTTTAGCGGGATTCTCCTACGAGCAGTACTTC. Translated: CASSLAGFSYEQYF.

The V gene is TRBV5-4, the J gene TRBJ2-3, with TRBD2 as a possible D gene (7 bases). Germline CDR1 reads SGHNT; CDR2 reads YYREEE (reference sequence). The CDR3 loop spans 17 amino acids. V shed 4 bases and J shed 1 base, with 19 bases lying between them. The CDR3 DNA reads TGTGCCAGCAGCGAGGGGGGTGCGGGGGCCCGCACAGATACGCAGTATTTT. It codes for CASSEGGAGARTDTQYF.

The genes are TRBV5-6 and TRBJ2-3, with TRBD2 matching 8 bases. V trimming: 2 bases; J trimming: 3 bases; junction bases outside the gene matches: 5. The CDR3 covers 15 residues. Germline assignment: CDR1 SGHDT and CDR2 YYEEEE. The chain's CDR3 is CASSFRTSSTDTQYF. In DNA form, the CDR3 reads TGTGCCAGCAGCTTCAGGACTAGCAGTACAGATACGCAGTATTTT.

The genes are TRBV3-1 (or the pseudogene TRBV3-2) and TRBJ2-2; maybe TRBD1 (6 bases). Trimming cost V 8 bases and J 0 bases, with 16 bases left between them. This CDR3 has 16 residues. Germline CDR1 LGHDT, CDR2 YNNKEL (reference sequence). CDR3 DNA: TGTGCCAGCCGGGGACACCTACCTGCGAACACCGGGGAGCTGTTTTTT. Its translation is CASRGHLPANTGELFF.

The CDR3 protein is CASSLRSVRSGGGDTQYF. Here the CDR3 DNA reads TGTGCCAGCAGCTTACGGTCCGTTCGTAGCGGGGGCGGGGATACGCAGTATTTT. This sequence joins TRBV7-2 and TRBJ2-3, with 9 positions matching TRBD2. The CDR3 covers 18 residues. With V trimmed by 2 bases and J by 6 bases, 15 bases remained unmatched. Per the germline V gene, CDR1 is SGHTA and CDR2 is FQGNSA.

The chain combines TRBV2 with TRBJ2-1; 8 positions match TRBD1. This CDR3 has 13 amino acids. CDR1 is SNHLY, CDR2 FYNNEI, per germline. The J segment lost 2 bases and the V segment lost 11 bases, leaving 5 bases of the junction unmatched. The CDR3 loop is CAGQGIPYNEQFF. CDR3 sequence (DNA): TGTGCCGGACAGGGAATTCCCTACAATGAGCAGTTCTTC.

The chain links TRBV6-4 to TRBJ1-2; the match to TRBD1 covers 7 bases. Germline V gene sequence: CDR1 MRHNA, CDR2 SNTAGT. The CDR3 runs to 18 residues. After removal of 7 bases from V and 0 bases from J, the junction contained 17 bases not matched to a gene. The CDR3 DNA reads TGTGCCAGCATAAAAGGACGAATTATAACAGGGGCTAACTATGGCTACACCTTC. It yields the protein CASIKGRIITGANYGYTF.

The chain combines TRBV7-2 with TRBJ2-1; possibly TRBD2 for D (5 bases). The CDR3 spans 16 residues. Germline CDR1 is SGHTA and CDR2 is FQGNSA. Trimming left V 0 bases short and J 0 bases short, with 9 bases between. CDR3 sequence: CASSLAAGASYNEQFF. CDR3 bases: TGTGCCAGCAGCTTAGCCGCGGGCGCCTCCTACAATGAGCAGTTCTTC.

In its sample, this clone was seen once. This chain connects TRBV7-3 to TRBJ2-2; D possibly corresponds to TRBD2 (5 bases). CDR3 size: 13 residues. V lost 4 bases and J lost 4, with 7 bases in between. CDR1 and CDR2 (germline): SGHTA, FQGTGA. The CDR3 region has the DNA TGTGCCAGCAGCTACCGGGGCACCGGGGAGCTGTTTTTT. Amino acid sequence: CASSYRGTGELFF. The complete variable domain, with remaining parts taken from reference TRBV7-3 and TRBJ2-2, reads GAGVSQTPSNKVTEKGKYVELRCDPISGHTALYWYRQSLGQGPEFLIYFQGTGAADDSGLPNDRFFAVRPEGSVSTLKIQRTERGDSAVYLCASSYRGTGELFFGEGSRLTVL.

The gene calls are TRBV5-1 and TRBJ1-6; 9 bases map to TRBD1. The CDR3 covers 15 residues. Trimming took 0 bases from V and 11 from J; bases not matched to a gene: 6. The germline V gene encodes CDR1 SGHRS and CDR2 YFSETQ. CDR3 loop: CASSLEGQGIAPLHF. CDR3 DNA sequence: TGCGCCAGCAGCTTGGAAGGACAGGGGATCGCACCCCTCCACTTT.

V usage is TRBV6-4 and J usage is TRBJ1-1; TRBD1 aligns across 10 bases. J gave up 3 bases and V 6 bases, and 4 bases lay outside the gene matches. The CDR3 is 14 residues long. Germline V gene sequence: CDR1 MRHNA, CDR2 SNTAGT. DNA for the CDR3: TGTGCCAGCAGAATTGGACAGGGGGACACTGAAGCTTTCTTT. Protein: CASRIGQGDTEAFF.

The rearrangement joins TRBV29-1 to TRBJ2-1, with D hard to call. V gave up 3 bases and J gave up 5 bases, with 14 bases separating them. The CDR3 loop spans 14 amino acids. Germline V gene data show CDR1 as SQVTM and CDR2 as ANQGSEA. The CDR3 region is CSVERKLLNNEQFF. The CDR3 DNA follows: TGCAGCGTTGAGCGAAAGCTCCTTAACAATGAGCAGTTCTTC.